The sequence of this T cell receptor beta chain was determined in a study of T cell responses to AZD1222 COVID-19 vaccine. General observations from the study: After the peak T cell response, and only then, were repertoires sampled. When two AZD1222 doses had been given, Spike-specific TCR breadth and depth rose.

As regards this clone: Its antigen is currently unknown.

The data were produced by immunoSEQ multiplex PCR, yet TCRdb's version contains in-frame clones alone and is incomplete. The table has fewer than 200,000 clones, approximately 90% seen once. Germline V gene lookup returns CDR1 SEHNR and CDR2 FQNEAQ (reference sequence). Trimming removed 4 bases from V and 4 bases from J; junction bases left unmatched: 3. CDR3 size: 13 residues. Sequencing used peripheral blood, obtained 28 days after the second AZD1222 dose. The rearrangement joins TRBV7-9 to TRBJ2-7, with 8 nucleotides matching TRBD1. The TCR was taken from an adult who received the AZD1222 COVID-19 vaccine. CDR3 region: CASSSTGGYEQYF. The DNA of the CDR3 is TGTGCCAGCAGCTCAACAGGGGGGTACGAGCAGTACTTC.